These 28 T cell receptor beta chains came from one sample sequenced in a study of Ad26.COV2.S vaccination and SARS-CoV-2 variants. Treatment of the sample: over 15 received Ad26.COV2.S at low or high dose, single or two shots; 5 received placebo; per-sample allocation not given. Sampling was done on day 63 after the first vaccine or placebo injection. Only in-frame clones appear in the TCRdb table, and some are missing; sequencing was by immunoSEQ multiplex PCR. This table has roughly 700,000 clones, roughly 90% appearing once. The source material was peripheral blood, sampled in a trial of Ad26.COV2.S vaccine versus placebo. The receptors originated from a person aged 18-65 years who received the Ad26.COV2.S COVID-19 vaccine or a placebo.

The J gene is TRBJ1-4, the V gene TRBV30; D is perhaps TRBD1 (6 bases). Germline V gene lookup returns CDR1 GTSNPN and CDR2 SVGIG (reference sequence). This CDR3 region has 17 residues. V lost 1 base, J lost 0 bases, and 15 bases lay in between. The CDR3 here is CAWSAGQGIATNEKLFF. The CDR3 region has the DNA TGTGCCTGGAGTGCTGGCCAGGGGATTGCAACTAATGAAAAACTGTTTTTT.

The chain has TRBV16 and TRBJ1-4, with D hard to call. Germline V gene lookup returns CDR1 KGHSY and CDR2 FQNENV. The CDR3 totals 15 residues. Trimming stripped 2 bases from V and 4 bases from J, with 11 bases between. The CDR3 bases are TGTGCCAGCAGCCAAGGCAGACGACTTAATGAAAAACTGTTTTTT. This sequence encodes CASSQGRRLNEKLFF.

The chain uses TRBV10-3 and TRBJ2-1, with 7 bases fitting TRBD1. The ends lost 7 bases at V and 0 bases at J; junction bases unmatched: 3. Germline values: CDR1 ENHRY, CDR2 SYGVKD. The CDR3 sequence is 14 residues long. CDR3 protein: CAIKGTDSYNEQFF. CDR3 DNA: TGTGCCATCAAAGGGACAGACTCCTACAATGAGCAGTTCTTC.

This clone has just a few counts. The CDR3 sequence: CASSEYGQGYTEAFF. DNA for the CDR3: TGTGCCAGCAGTGAATATGGACAGGGGTACACTGAAGCTTTCTTT. The genes are TRBV6-1 and TRBJ1-1; 9 bases map to TRBD1. Per the germline V gene, CDR1 is MNHNS and CDR2 is SASEGT. The CDR3 sequence is 15 residues long. The V and J ends lost 2 bases and 3 bases, in that order; junction bases with no gene match: 4.

This rearrangement joins TRBV18 to TRBJ1-1, with TRBD1 as a possible D gene (5 bases). Germline CDR1 reads KGHSH; CDR2 reads LQKENI. CDR3 size: 15 residues. V shed 2 bases and J shed 1 base, with 11 bases lying between them. The CDR3 sequence: CASSPGPGGNTEAFF. The DNA of the CDR3 is TGTGCCAGCTCACCAGGGCCGGGGGGGAACACTGAAGCTTTCTTT. Drawing the rest from reference TRBV18 and TRBJ1-1, the complete variable domain is NAGVMQNPRHLVRRRGQEARLRCSPMKGHSHVYWYRQLPEEGLKFMVYLQKENIIDESGMPKERFSAEFPKEGPSILRIQQVVRGDSAAYFCASSPGPGGNTEAFFGQGTRLTVV.

The chain couples TRBV4-3 to TRBJ1-2; D gene ambiguous. From germline, CDR1 is LGHNA and CDR2 YSLEER. The ends were cut back, 1 base at V and 3 bases at J, with 9 bases in the middle. CDR3 length: 14 residues. The CDR3 DNA follows: TGCGCCAGCAGCCAAGGAGGCGAGTACTATGGCTACACCTTC. It codes for CASSQGGEYYGYTF.

This chain joins TRBV4-3 and TRBJ1-6, with D perhaps TRBD1 (5 bases). The V gene's germline CDR1 is LGHNA and CDR2 YSLEER. The CDR3 runs to 13 residues. The V end lost 2 bases, the J end lost 9 bases, and 8 bases lay between the germline ends. The CDR3 reads CASSQRGGSPLHF. For the CDR3, the DNA is TGCGCCAGCAGCCAACGTGGGGGTTCACCCCTCCACTTT.

The V and J genes are TRBV3-1 (or the pseudogene TRBV3-2) and TRBJ2-7; D is undetermined. This CDR3 region has 13 residues. The V and J ends lost 4 bases and 3 bases respectively, with 10 bases between them. Germline assignment: CDR1 LGHDT and CDR2 YNNKEL (reference sequence). CDR3 bases: TGTGCCAGCAGCCTCGGATCCCACTACGAGCAGTACTTC. Amino acid sequence: CASSLGSHYEQYF.

This clone was seen only once. The V call is TRBV3-1 (or the pseudogene TRBV3-2), the J call TRBJ1-1; 9 bases fit TRBD1. After removal of 4 bases from V and 5 bases from J, the junction contained 14 bases not matched to a gene. CDR3 length equals 17 residues. Germline V gene data show CDR1 as LGHDT and CDR2 as YNNKEL (reference sequence). CDR3 in amino acids: CASSLPKTGGRRTEAFF. For the CDR3, the DNA is TGTGCCAGCAGCCTCCCCAAGACAGGGGGGAGACGGACTGAAGCTTTCTTT.

Note on this clone: The same CDR3 also results from other DNA sequences found in this sample. The V call is TRBV24-1, the J call TRBJ1-5; no reliable D call. This CDR3 has 13 amino acids. Trimming pared 0 bases from V and 5 bases from J, leaving 4 bases between. Germline CDR1 KGHDR, CDR2 SFDVKD. CDR3 region: CATSDLGDQPQHF. The CDR3 DNA reads as TGTGCCACCAGTGATTTGGGGGATCAGCCCCAGCATTTT.

The V gene is TRBV11-2, the J gene TRBJ2-3; TRBD2 matches at 12 bases. This CDR3 is built from 18 residues. Looked up from germline, CDR1 is SGHAT and CDR2 is FQNNGV. Trimming took 3 bases from V and 0 from J; bases not matched to a gene: 7. CDR3 residues: CASSFVTSGRPSTDTQYF. Here the CDR3 DNA reads TGTGCCAGCAGCTTCGTTACTAGCGGGAGGCCTAGCACAGATACGCAGTATTTT.

The rearrangement uses TRBV7-6 and TRBJ1-6; D is perhaps TRBD1 (5 bases). Germline V gives CDR1 SGHVS, CDR2 FNYEAQ. The CDR3 sequence is 13 residues long. Trimming took off 8 bases at V and 5 bases at J, with 10 bases between the two ends. CDR3: CASGNRNNSPLHF. Written as DNA, the CDR3 is TGTGCCAGCGGAAACAGGAATAATTCACCCCTCCACTTT.

This clone turned up a few times. The genes are TRBV15 and TRBJ1-1, with D tentatively TRBD1 (5 bases). Trimming left V 0 bases short and J 7 bases short, with 15 bases between. Germline loops: CDR1 LNHNV, CDR2 YYDKDF (reference sequence). The CDR3 is 15 residues long. In DNA form, the CDR3 reads TGTGCCACCAGCAGAGATAATCGGGGGTACGGTGAAGCTTTCTTT. It is translated as CATSRDNRGYGEAFF.

This clone was observed a handful of times. This chain connects TRBV19 to TRBJ1-2; no clear D. CDR1 and CDR2 (germline): LNHDA, SQIVND (reference sequence). This CDR3 has 16 residues. Trimming took off 4 bases at V and 0 bases at J, with 15 bases between the two ends. This chain's CDR3 is CASSTPVVGANYGYTF. Here the CDR3 DNA reads TGTGCCAGTAGTACGCCGGTCGTCGGGGCTAACTATGGCTACACCTTC.

This rearrangement joins TRBV5-4 to TRBJ1-1; 7 bases map to TRBD1. J was trimmed by 7 bases and V by 4 bases; bases with no gene match: 10. The CDR3 sequence is 14 residues long. CDR1 SGHNT and CDR2 YYREEE come from the germline V gene (reference sequence). The CDR3 DNA follows: TGTGCCAGCAGCCCGCAGGGGGGGGCAAGTGAAGCTTTCTTT. Translating gives CASSPQGGASEAFF.

V and J are TRBV2 and TRBJ2-2; 9 bases agree with TRBD1. This CDR3 has 15 amino acids. The V segment lost 5 bases and the J segment 5 bases; nucleotides outside the gene matches: 6. Germline CDR1 SNHLY, CDR2 FYNNEI. This chain's CDR3 is CASSYLQGATGELFF. The CDR3 DNA sequence: TGTGCCAGCAGTTACCTACAGGGGGCAACCGGGGAGCTGTTTTTT.

The chain joins TRBV25-1 to TRBJ1-4; TRBD1 matches 9 bases. Germline trimming cut 5 bases from V and 6 bases from J; bases unmatched to any gene: 4. Germline V lookup: CDR1 MGHDK, CDR2 SYGVNS. The CDR3 covers 14 residues. This chain's CDR3 is CASSFRDRDEKLFF. The CDR3, as DNA: TGTGCCAGCAGTTTCCGGGACAGGGATGAAAAACTGTTTTTT.

V usage is TRBV25-1 and J usage is TRBJ2-2; D is ambiguous. V lost 7 bases to trimming and J lost 3 bases, with 9 bases between them. Germline values: CDR1 MGHDK, CDR2 SYGVNS. The CDR3 sequence is 13 residues long. CDR3: CASKVSYTGELFF. The CDR3 DNA follows: TGTGCCAGCAAAGTCAGCTACACCGGGGAGCTGTTTTTT.

The chain carries TRBV5-4 and TRBJ1-3; TRBD1 matches at 7 bases. The CDR3 spans 16 residues. The V segment lost 1 base and the J segment 4 bases; nucleotides outside the gene matches: 8. Germline V gives CDR1 SGHNT, CDR2 YYREEE (reference sequence). The CDR3 sequence: CASSLPSTGAGNTIYF. The CDR3 nucleotides read TGTGCCAGCAGCTTGCCATCTACAGGGGCGGGAAACACCATATATTTT.

The rearrangement links TRBV5-1 to TRBJ2-2; TRBD2 is a possible D gene (6 bases). The CDR3 sequence is 15 residues long. Per germline, CDR1 SGHRS and CDR2 YFSETQ. Trimming pared 7 bases from V and 0 bases from J, leaving 13 bases between. CDR3 loop: CASAEGPPNTGELFF. The CDR3 nucleotides read TGCGCCAGCGCGGAGGGTCCCCCGAACACCGGGGAGCTGTTTTTT.

This sequence joins TRBV29-1 and TRBJ1-1; possible D gene TRBD1, 6 bases. The germline V gene encodes CDR1 SQVTM and CDR2 ANQGSEA. CDR3 size: 15 residues. The germline V and J ends were trimmed by 5 bases and 1 base, with 17 bases remaining between them. The CDR3 nucleotides are TGCAGCGTTCTTCGGGGGCCCAACGGGAACACTGAAGCTTTCTTT. Translated: CSVLRGPNGNTEAFF.

The V and J genes are TRBV6-5 and TRBJ2-7; D gene unclear. The germline V gene encodes CDR1 MNHEY and CDR2 SVGAGI. V dropped 0 bases and J dropped 3 bases, with 6 bases sitting between them. There are 13 residues in the CDR3. The CDR3 is CASSYSHGYEQYF. The DNA for the CDR3 is TGTGCCAGCAGTTACTCGCACGGCTACGAGCAGTACTTC.

The chain combines TRBV19 with TRBJ2-2; 11 nucleotides align to TRBD2. The J segment lost 4 bases and the V segment lost 6 bases, leaving 7 bases of the junction unmatched. The length of the CDR3 is 16 residues. From germline, CDR1 is LNHDA and CDR2 SQIVND (reference sequence). The CDR3 DNA reads TGTGCCAGTAGGGGGGCTAGCGGGAGGTCCACCGGGGAGCTGTTTTTT. It encodes CASRGASGRSTGELFF.

The V and J genes are TRBV6-1 and TRBJ1-2; 7 bases agree with TRBD1. CDR3 length equals 13 residues. Trimming at V came to 8 bases and at J to 3 bases, leaving 6 bases not matched to a gene. Per germline, CDR1 MNHNS and CDR2 SASEGT. The CDR3 coding sequence is TGTGCCAGCCGCGGAGGGGGCGACTATGGCTACACCTTC. Translation: CASRGGGDYGYTF.

This rearrangement joins TRBV18 to TRBJ2-3; 9 bases are a match to TRBD2. Germline V gene data show CDR1 as KGHSH and CDR2 as LQKENI. After removal of 3 bases from V and 4 bases from J, the junction contained 11 bases not matched to a gene. The CDR3 runs 17 residues. The CDR3 spells CASSPWASGTGADTQYF. DNA of the CDR3: TGTGCCAGCTCACCGTGGGCTAGCGGGACGGGGGCAGATACGCAGTATTTT.

The J gene is TRBJ2-1, the V gene TRBV18; D may correspond to TRBD1 or TRBD2 (5 bases each). Germline V gene lookup returns CDR1 KGHSH and CDR2 LQKENI. This CDR3 is built from 14 residues. V shed 3 bases and J shed 3 bases, with 9 bases lying between them. Here the CDR3 reads CASSPGRDYNEQFF. CDR3 DNA: TGTGCCAGCTCACCGGGACGGGACTACAATGAGCAGTTCTTC.

The chain is built from TRBV7-9 and TRBJ2-7, with 9 bases identical to TRBD2. V lost 0 bases to trimming and J lost 1 base; unmatched junction nucleotides: 1. This CDR3 region has 15 residues. CDR1 and CDR2 (germline): SEHNR, FQNEAQ (reference sequence). The CDR3 reads CASSLALAGSYEQYF. DNA of the CDR3: TGTGCCAGCAGCTTAGCGCTAGCGGGGTCCTACGAGCAGTACTTC.

As for this clone: The same CDR3 can be traced to other DNA sequences in this sample. This chain joins TRBV24-1 and TRBJ2-3; a possible D gene is TRBD1 (5 bases). Trimming removed 0 bases at V and 8 bases at J, with 5 bases between. The germline CDR1 and CDR2 sequences are KGHDR and SFDVKD. There are 12 residues in the CDR3. CDR3 nucleotides: TGTGCCACCAGTGATTTGAGGGGTACGCAGTATTTT. It encodes CATSDLRGTQYF.